The rows below give T cell receptor beta chains drawn from one sample of a study of blood T cells in healthy people across ages. Via MiXCR, TCRdb re-called the 5' RACE reads, giving one row per CDR3 protein. This sample carries around 710,000 distinct CDR3 sequences, 35% to 45% of them seen once, and the ten largest clones take about 20%. Material for sequencing was blood. The receptors originated from a woman aged 60-75 years in good health. CDR3s include the opening cysteine and the closing phenylalanine or tryptophan. Fields, in order: clone size, V gene, J gene, CDR3 protein. Part of the rows lack a size; the others show once, few, many or a class for expanded clones.

>-|TRBV7-9|TRBJ2-6
CASRTPGTGDPGANVLTF
>-|TRBV10-3|TRBJ2-7
CAIRGGQVISYEQYF
>many|TRBV4-3|TRBJ2-7
CASSQGLSYEQYF
>few|TRBV9|TRBJ2-7
CASSPPLYEQYF
>-|TRBV27|TRBJ2-1
CASSWTLGTSIRGEQFF
>-|TRBV7-2|TRBJ2-7
CASSFNGDRAYEQYF
>-|TRBV4-2|TRBJ2-1
CASGQLGGSGLSYNEQFF
>-|TRBV6-6|TRBJ2-1
CASRPGGGQEIQFF
>once|TRBV30|TRBJ2-1
CAWSQAGPYNEQFF
>-|TRBV20-1|TRBJ1-3
CSALNRVSGNTIYF
>few|TRBV20-1|TRBJ2-1
CSAFPTSTGDEQFF
>-|TRBV9|TRBJ2-6
CASSVASLAGANVLAF
>many|TRBV4-2|TRBJ2-1
CASSQATGTSAYNEQFF
>-|TRBV12-3/TRBV12-4|TRBJ2-7
CASSSTTGANEQYF
>few|TRBV15|TRBJ2-1
CATSVLAGGYNEQFF
>-|TRBV28|TRBJ1-5
CASSQRNQPQHF
>-|TRBV2|TRBJ1-1
CATGQLPNTEAFF
>-|TRBV9|TRBJ2-7
CASSAGTSGGFAQYF
>many|TRBV5-1|TRBJ2-5
CASSFEGSETQYF
>-|TRBV2|TRBJ2-5
CASGVKGETQYF
>-|TRBV2|TRBJ1-4
CASAGPLNEKLFF
>-|TRBV11-1|TRBJ2-7
CASSSRGGINEQYF
>-|TRBV7-9|TRBJ1-2
CASSLDRQGRYGYTF
>few|TRBV10-3|TRBJ2-5
CAISESTALQETQYF
>-|TRBV9|TRBJ1-1
CASSVGPDTHTEAFF
>-|TRBV29-1|-
CSVYSRPHYYEQYF
>few|TRBV7-2|TRBJ1-2
CASSFSNYGYTF
>few|TRBV7-2|TRBJ2-3
CASSLLAGGYTDTQYF
>-|TRBV21-1|TRBJ2-7
CASKGRDGDYEQYF
>-|TRBV30|TRBJ2-1
CAWRGGTGDFNEQFF
>few|TRBV20-1|TRBJ1-5
CSAVPGLNNQPQHF
>few|TRBV7-2|TRBJ2-1
CASSLTSGEGNEQFF
>-|TRBV20-1|TRBJ2-1
CSASISASTYNEQFF
>once|TRBV20-1|TRBJ1-2
CSAEKKTIPYGYTF
>-|TRBV7-3|TRBJ2-5
CASSPNRETGDHEQYF
>many|TRBV28|TRBJ1-2
CASIPTGGPANYGYTF
>-|TRBV20-1|TRBJ1-4
CSAKGSGQGWEKLFF
>-|TRBV2|TRBJ2-1
CASLASGGYNEQFF
>-|TRBV13|TRBJ2-3
CASRAGQGATDTQYF
>-|TRBV5-8|-
CASSPGGQGAHEQYF
>-|TRBV7-3|-
CASSLGEAGHYEQYF
>few|TRBV2|-
CASSEGEVSFEQYF
>few|TRBV9|TRBJ1-1
CASSVGRMNTEAFF
>-|TRBV7-8|TRBJ2-1
CASSSFSGRHNEQFF
>-|TRBV7-2|TRBJ2-4
CASSLVGGGEAKNIQYF
>-|TRBV6-6|TRBJ2-7
CARVIAGDYEQYF
>-|TRBV20-1|TRBJ2-3
CSASLAADTQYF
>-|TRBV18|TRBJ2-4
CASSQSRQEAIQYF